Shown below are 19 T cell receptor beta chains from a single sample sequenced in a study of blood T cells in healthy people across ages (dated by TCRdb to about 2015). Libraries were prepared through 5' RACE. TCRdb names Illumina HiSeq 2500 as the instrument used. The second PCR ran for about 6 to 11 cycles and used a J-beta primer mix along with a sample-barcoded 5' primer. TCRdb reprocessing: public reads trimmed at Q25 with fastp, clones called with MiXCR, in-frame beta chains kept. When rows share a CDR3 protein, they turn into one entry using the most common DNA and genes. The sample table lists 1.5 million to 2 million distinct CDR3 sequences, 25% to 30% of them with a count of one. The ten biggest clones cover more than 6% of the sample. The specimen sequenced was blood. These receptors originate from a young woman in good health.

The V gene is TRBV4-3, the J gene TRBJ2-3; unclear D gene. Germline V CDR1 and CDR2: LGHNA, YSLEER. Deletions cut 1 base from V and 4 bases from J, with 12 bases between. CDR3 length: 15 residues. In DNA form, the CDR3 reads TGCGCCAGCAGCCAAGGAGATGAGATTGCAGATACGCAGTATTTT. Protein: CASSQGDEIADTQYF.

The gene calls are TRBV9 and TRBJ2-1, with 8 nucleotides matching TRBD1. The J call is doubtful: the DNA matches TRBJ2-7 better. The CDR3 is made up of 16 amino acids. Germline CDR1 SGDLS, CDR2 YYNGEE. The CDR3: CASSVTYGQGKNEQYF. The CDR3 DNA is TGTGCCAGCAGCGTAACTTACGGACAGGGAAAAAATGAGCAGTACTTC.

This clonotype was seen repeatedly, ten times or more. The junction departs from germline at one end; a sequencing error may be responsible. V gene TRBV6-1 combines with J gene TRBJ2-1, with TRBD2 matching 12 bases. CDR3 length: 17 amino acids. Germline V gene lookup returns CDR1 MNHNS and CDR2 SASEGT. CDR3 nucleotide sequence: TGTGCCAGCAGTAAAGCACTAGCGGGGGGTTTGTACAATGAGCAGTTCTTC. It yields the protein CASSKALAGGLYNEQFF.

This clonotype was detected only a few times. The chain employs TRBV4-1 and TRBJ2-1, with 8 nucleotides matching TRBD2. Per germline, CDR1 MGHRA and CDR2 YSYEKL. V gave up 5 bases and J gave up 5 bases; unmatched junction bases: 11. This CDR3 comprises 16 residues. The CDR3 loop reads CASSRPGGGSDNEQFF. CDR3 nucleotides: TGCGCCAGCAGCAGGCCAGGCGGGGGGAGCGACAATGAGCAGTTCTTC.

This clonotype appeared a single time. The junction does not match germline at one end; this may be a read error. The chain employs TRBV4-1 and TRBJ1-1; D gene uncertain. This CDR3 region has 19 residues. Looked up from germline, CDR1 is MGHRA and CDR2 is YSYEKL. The CDR3 is CTSSRQEVGLGRWNTEAFF. The CDR3 DNA reads as TGCACCAGCAGCCGACAAGAAGTAGGCCTTGGCCGATGGAACACTGAAGCTTTCTTT.

The J gene is TRBJ2-7, the V gene TRBV3-1, with 9 nucleotides matching TRBD2. The CDR3 consists of 14 residues. Per the germline V gene, CDR1 is LGHDT and CDR2 is YNNKEL (reference sequence). V gave up 2 bases and J gave up 5 bases; unmatched junction bases: 4. CDR3 nucleotides: TGTGCCAGCAGCCAACGTGGGACTAGCAACGAGCAGTACTTC. It yields the protein CASSQRGTSNEQYF.

This clonotype was seen ten or more times. The chain is built from TRBV20-1 and TRBJ2-5; 10 bases align to TRBD2. Trimming cost V 0 bases and J 4 bases; bases outside gene matches: 2. CDR3 length: 14 amino acids. CDR1 is DFQATT, CDR2 SNEGSKA, per germline (reference sequence). CDR3 nucleotides: TGCAGTGCTAGAGATATAGCGGGGGGAGAGACCCAGTACTTC. Translation gives CSARDIAGGETQYF.

This rearrangement joins TRBV6-1 to TRBJ2-7; 7 bases match TRBD1. The trim removed 6 bases at V and 3 bases at J, leaving 8 bases unmatched. The germline CDR1 and CDR2 sequences are MNHNS and SASEGT. The CDR3 is 14 residues long. The CDR3 spells CASRGNRGRYEQYF. The DNA of the CDR3 is TGTGCCAGCAGGGGGAACAGGGGACGCTACGAGCAGTACTTC.

Here the CDR3 reads CASIGITEAFF. In DNA, the CDR3 is TGTGCCAGCATAGGAATCACTGAAGCTTTCTTT. V and J are TRBV6-4 and TRBJ1-1; unclear D gene. The germline V gene has CDR1 MRHNA and CDR2 SNTAGT. The CDR3 contains 11 residues. V lost 7 bases to trimming and J lost 4 bases, with 7 bases between them.

With respect to this clonotype: With a much larger clone just one base away, this may be a read error. The V call is TRBV28, the J call TRBJ2-1, with D possibly TRBD1 on 6 matching bases. V was pared by 3 bases and J by 10 bases, with 13 bases between. Germline V gene sequence: CDR1 MDHEN, CDR2 SYDVKM. The CDR3 is 13 residues long. This chain's CDR3 is CASSFEGEREQFF. The CDR3 bases are TGTGCCAGCAGTTTCGAGGGGGAGCGCGAGCAGTTCTTC.

The sample holds a few counts of this clonotype. This chain connects TRBV6-5 to TRBJ2-1, with 8 bases fitting TRBD2. Germline assignment: CDR1 MNHEY and CDR2 SVGAGI. V dropped 2 bases and J dropped 0; count of bases not matched to a gene: 15. The CDR3 is made up of 20 amino acids. The DNA for the CDR3 is TGTGCCAGCAGTTACCAGCTCCCCGGGAGGGAAGTAGACTCCTACAATGAGCAGTTCTTC. It is translated as CASSYQLPGREVDSYNEQFF.

Many counts were recorded for this clonotype. The chain uses TRBV11-2 and TRBJ2-1; D is perhaps TRBD2 (5 bases). V was shortened by 5 bases and J by 6 bases, with 14 bases between the two germline ends. Germline values: CDR1 SGHAT, CDR2 FQNNGV. CDR3 length equals 14 residues. DNA of the CDR3: TGTGCCAGCAGCCCCCGCCGGACTCGCAATGAGCAGTTCTTC. It yields the protein CASSPRRTRNEQFF. The whole variable domain, remainder taken from reference TRBV11-2 and TRBJ2-1, is EAGVAQSPRYKIIEKRQSVAFWCNPISGHATLYWYQQILGQGPKLLIQFQNNGVVDDSQLPKDRFSAERLKGVDSTLKIQPAKLEDSAVYLCASSPRRTRNEQFFGPGTRLTVL.

This clonotype was counted many times. The CDR3 DNA sequence: TGCGCCAGCACCCGGTCGGGGAACGAGCAGTACTTC. It is translated as CASTRSGNEQYF. The V and J genes are TRBV5-1 and TRBJ2-7, with D possibly being TRBD2 (5 bases). There are 12 residues in the CDR3. V dropped 6 bases and J dropped 5 bases, with 12 bases sitting between them. Germline V gene sequence: CDR1 SGHRS, CDR2 YFSETQ.

As regards this clonotype: The junction differs from germline at one of its ends, possibly a read error. The J gene is TRBJ1-2, the V gene TRBV6-2 or TRBV6-3; D is unclear. CDR1 and CDR2 from the germline V gene are MNHEY and SVGEGT. This CDR3 is built from 13 residues. CDR3 sequence reads: CAGSYRRTQRYTF. Written as DNA, the CDR3 is TGTGCCGGCAGTTACAGACGGACTCAGCGCTACACCTTC.

This clonotype was found many times. The V and J genes are TRBV7-6 and TRBJ2-7, with 7 bases identical to TRBD1. J gave up 2 bases and V 5 bases, and 6 bases lay outside the gene matches. This CDR3 spans 14 amino acids. Germline V gene sequence: CDR1 SGHVS, CDR2 FNYEAQ. CDR3 residues: CASSQGQPAYEQYF. The CDR3 coding sequence is TGTGCCAGCAGCCAGGGACAGCCCGCCTACGAGCAGTACTTC.

The chain combines TRBV11-2 with TRBJ2-7, with D perhaps TRBD1 (5 bases). Germline V gives CDR1 SGHAT, CDR2 FQNNGV. This CDR3 is built from 16 residues. The germline V and J ends were trimmed by 2 bases and 0 bases, with 14 bases remaining between them. The chain's CDR3 is CASSLKKQGSSYEQYF. In DNA form, the CDR3 reads TGTGCCAGCAGCTTAAAAAAGCAGGGAAGCTCCTACGAGCAGTACTTC.

The table lists this clonotype with a few counts. The CDR3 region has the DNA TGTGCCTGGAGACGTCTAGCGGGGAATGAGCAGTTCTTC. This codes for CAWRRLAGNEQFF. This chain links TRBV30 with TRBJ2-1; 9 bases align to TRBD2. V lost 3 bases to trimming and J lost 7 bases; unmatched junction nucleotides: 4. From germline, CDR1 is GTSNPN and CDR2 SVGIG (reference sequence). CDR3 length: 13 residues. Filled out from reference TRBV30 and TRBJ2-1, the complete variable domain reads SQTIHQWPATLVQPVGSPLSLECTVEGTSNPNLYWYRQAAGRGLQLLFYSVGIGQISSEVPQNLSASRPQDRQFILSSKKLLLSDSGFYLCAWRRLAGNEQFFGPGTRLTVL.

This clonotype was seen ten or more times. The J gene is TRBJ2-5, the V gene TRBV7-7; the D is unclear. Between the trimmed V and J ends, which lost 5 bases and 7 bases, there was a span of 20 bases. The CDR3 spans 15 residues. Germline V lookup: CDR1 SSHAT, CDR2 FNYEAQ (reference sequence). The CDR3: CASSPRGRDVPTQYF. For the CDR3, the DNA is TGTGCCAGCAGCCCCCGCGGTCGCGACGTTCCGACCCAGTACTTC.

This clonotype came up a few times. The chain combines TRBV12-3 or TRBV12-4 with TRBJ1-5; D remains ambiguous. The CDR3 has 15 residues. Trimming cost V 2 bases and J 4 bases, with 12 bases left between them. The CDR3 region is CASSLFGPDNQPQHF. Written as DNA, the CDR3 is TGTGCCAGCAGTTTATTTGGGCCAGATAATCAGCCCCAGCATTTT.